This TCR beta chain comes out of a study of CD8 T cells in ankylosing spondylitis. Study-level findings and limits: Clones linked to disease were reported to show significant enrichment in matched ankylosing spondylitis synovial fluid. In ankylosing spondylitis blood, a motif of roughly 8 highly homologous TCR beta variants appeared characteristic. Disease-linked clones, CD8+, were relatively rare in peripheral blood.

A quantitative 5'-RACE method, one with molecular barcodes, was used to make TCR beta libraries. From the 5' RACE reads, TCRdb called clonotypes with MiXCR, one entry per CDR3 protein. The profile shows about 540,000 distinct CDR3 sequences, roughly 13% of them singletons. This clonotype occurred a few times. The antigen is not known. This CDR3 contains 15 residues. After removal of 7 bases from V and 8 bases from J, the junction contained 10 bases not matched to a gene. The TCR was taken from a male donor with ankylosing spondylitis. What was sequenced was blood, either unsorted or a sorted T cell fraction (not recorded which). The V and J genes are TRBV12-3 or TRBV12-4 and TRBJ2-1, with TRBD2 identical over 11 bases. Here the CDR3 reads CASTVLAGGFDEQFF. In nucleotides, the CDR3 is TGTGCCAGCACCGTGCTAGCGGGAGGCTTTGATGAGCAGTTCTTC.